The T cell receptor (beta chain) described here comes from a study of cytomegalovirus exposure and HLA in healthy donors. Regarding the study as a whole: Reports credit the classifier with highly specific, highly sensitive diagnosis of cytomegalovirus status. Later analysis suggested most CMV-associated TCR beta chains were HLA-restricted. Researchers reported in a later analysis that common viral pathogens appeared linked to several top clusters.

Germline-derived CDR1 and CDR2 are SGHVS and FQNEAQ. Trimming left V 2 bases short and J 6 bases short, with 17 bases between. The CDR3 has 16 amino acids. Both 60 Vbeta primers and 13 Jbeta primers went into the PCR. Using immunoSEQ multiplex PCR, the repertoire was profiled, and TCRdb retains in-frame clones only, with some absent. The sample carries 150,000 to 200,000 clones, over 65% recorded once. This clone was seen a single time. No antigen is known for it. The TCR sequence derives from a middle-aged man in good health and CMV-seropositive. The rearrangement links TRBV7-8 to TRBJ1-3; maybe TRBD1 (6 bases). Specimen: PBMCs. The CDR3 region is CASSLLDRTSLNTIYF. CDR3 coding DNA: TGTGCCAGCAGCTTACTCGACAGGACCTCCCTAAACACCATATATTTT.